This T cell receptor beta chain stems from a study of graft-versus-host responses after intestinal transplantation. Study-level background: Recipients were all induced with anti-thymocyte globulin, then given tacrolimus and steroids for 2 to 3 years. Whole-study findings and limits: Clonal ratios of graft-versus-host to host-versus-graft in allografts were high for patients exhibiting graft-donor T cell macrochimerism. GvH clones occurred in recipient marrow; some first appeared in ileum or blood. Researchers found peak circulating GvH clone levels linked to early post-transplant HvG declines.

The protocol was immunoSEQ multiplex PCR, while the TCRdb copy is restricted to in-frame clones and leaves out a portion. The sample yields approximately 74,000 clones, about 90% seen once. V was pared by 1 base and J by 8 bases, with 8 bases between. The germline gives CDR1 DFQATT, CDR2 SNEGSKA (reference sequence). The CDR3 is 11 residues long. This clone was counted once. As yet, its antigen is unknown. The chain joins TRBV20-1 to TRBJ1-1; D gene unclear. The sequences come from PBMCs, collected 98 days after intestinal transplantation. This TCR came from a human patient who received an intestinal transplant, so some T cells may come from the graft donor. CDR3 coding DNA: TGCAGTGCTAGAGCAACCGAAGAAGCTTTCTTT. Amino acids: CSARATEEAFF.